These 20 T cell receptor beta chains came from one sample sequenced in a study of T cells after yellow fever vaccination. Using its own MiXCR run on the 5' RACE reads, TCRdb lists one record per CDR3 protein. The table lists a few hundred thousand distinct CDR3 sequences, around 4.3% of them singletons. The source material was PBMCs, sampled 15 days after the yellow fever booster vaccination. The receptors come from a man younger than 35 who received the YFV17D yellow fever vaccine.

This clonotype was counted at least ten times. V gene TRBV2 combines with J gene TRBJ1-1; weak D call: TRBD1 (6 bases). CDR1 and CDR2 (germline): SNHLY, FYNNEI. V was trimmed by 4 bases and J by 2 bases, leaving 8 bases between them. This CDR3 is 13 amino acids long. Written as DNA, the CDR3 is TGTGCCAGCAGTGCGGGGGGCAACACTGAAGCTTTCTTT. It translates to CASSAGGNTEAFF. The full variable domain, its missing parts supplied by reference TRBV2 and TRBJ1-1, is EPEVTQTPSHQVTQMGQEVILRCVPISNHLYFYWYRQILGQKVEFLVSFYNNEISEKSEIFDDQFSVERPDGSNFTLKIRSTKLEDSAMYFCASSAGGNTEAFFGQGTRLTVV.

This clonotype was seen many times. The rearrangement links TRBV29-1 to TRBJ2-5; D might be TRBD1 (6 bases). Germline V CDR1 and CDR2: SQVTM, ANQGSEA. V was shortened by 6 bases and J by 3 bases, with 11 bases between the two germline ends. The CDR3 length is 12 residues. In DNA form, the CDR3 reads TGCAGCGTCAATGACAGGAAAGAGACCCAGTACTTC. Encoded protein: CSVNDRKETQYF.

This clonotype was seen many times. CDR3 loop: CASSLGQGDYEQYF. The CDR3 DNA sequence: TGTGCCAGCAGCTTGGGTCAAGGGGACTACGAGCAGTACTTC. The chain links TRBV5-4 to TRBJ2-7; TRBD1 is a possible D gene (5 bases). Germline V CDR1 and CDR2: SGHNT, YYREEE (reference sequence). This CDR3 has 14 residues. V was pared by 0 bases and J by 3 bases, with 10 bases between.

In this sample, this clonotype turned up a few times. This CDR3 is CASSQVGLNYGYTF. The CDR3, as DNA: TGCGCCAGCAGCCAAGTCGGACTTAACTATGGCTACACCTTC. The V call is TRBV4-1, the J call TRBJ1-2; D not resolved. Germline loops: CDR1 MGHRA, CDR2 YSYEKL. Deletions cut 1 base from V and 1 base from J, with 7 bases between. CDR3 length: 14 residues.

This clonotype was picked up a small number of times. In nucleotides, the CDR3 is TGTGCCAGCGCGGACTTCAGTCTCCACGGAAAGTATGGCTACACCTTC. Translating gives CASADFSLHGKYGYTF. This chain joins TRBV27 and TRBJ1-2; no clear D. CDR1 MNHEY and CDR2 SMNVEV come from the germline V gene (reference sequence). CDR3 length equals 16 residues. V dropped 8 bases and J dropped 5 bases, with 24 bases sitting between them.

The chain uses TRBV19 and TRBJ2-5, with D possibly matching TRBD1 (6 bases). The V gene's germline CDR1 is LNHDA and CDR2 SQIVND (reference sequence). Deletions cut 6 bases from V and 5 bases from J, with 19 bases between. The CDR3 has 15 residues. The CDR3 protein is CASSKYRDLSETQYF. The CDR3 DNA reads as TGTGCCAGTAGCAAATACAGGGACCTATCGGAGACCCAGTACTTC.

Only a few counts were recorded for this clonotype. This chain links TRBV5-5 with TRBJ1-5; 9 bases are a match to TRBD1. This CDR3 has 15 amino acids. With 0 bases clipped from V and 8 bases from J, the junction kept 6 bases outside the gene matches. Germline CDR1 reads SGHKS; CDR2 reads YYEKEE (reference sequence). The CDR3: CASSLEGQGWEPQHF. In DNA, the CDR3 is TGTGCCAGCAGCTTGGAGGGACAGGGCTGGGAGCCCCAGCATTTT.

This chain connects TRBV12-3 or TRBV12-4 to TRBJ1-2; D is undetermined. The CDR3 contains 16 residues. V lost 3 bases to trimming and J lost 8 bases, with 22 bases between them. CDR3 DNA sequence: TGTGCCAGCAGTTTTGTCCACTCTCGGCCCTCGGGGGGCTACACCTTC. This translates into CASSFVHSRPSGGYTF.

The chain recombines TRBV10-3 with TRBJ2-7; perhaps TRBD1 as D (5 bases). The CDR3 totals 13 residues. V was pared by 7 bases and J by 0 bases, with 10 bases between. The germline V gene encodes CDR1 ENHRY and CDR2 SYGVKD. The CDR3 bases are TGTGCCATCACGGCGGACACCTCCTACGAGCAGTACTTC. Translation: CAITADTSYEQYF.

CDR3 residues: CATTPGHSTDTQYF. DNA for the CDR3: TGTGCCACCACTCCGGGACACTCCACAGATACGCAGTATTTT. The J gene is TRBJ2-3, the V gene TRBV24-1, with D possibly matching TRBD1 (6 bases). The CDR3 contains 14 residues. V was shortened by 8 bases and J by 2 bases, with 13 bases between the two germline ends. The germline V gene encodes CDR1 KGHDR and CDR2 SFDVKD.

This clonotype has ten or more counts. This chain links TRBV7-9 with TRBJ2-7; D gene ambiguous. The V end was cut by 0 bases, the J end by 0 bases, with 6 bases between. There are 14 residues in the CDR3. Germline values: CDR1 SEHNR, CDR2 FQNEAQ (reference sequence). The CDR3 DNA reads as TGTGCCAGCAGCTTAGCGGAGAACTCCTACGAGCAGTACGTC. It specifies CASSLAENSYEQYV.

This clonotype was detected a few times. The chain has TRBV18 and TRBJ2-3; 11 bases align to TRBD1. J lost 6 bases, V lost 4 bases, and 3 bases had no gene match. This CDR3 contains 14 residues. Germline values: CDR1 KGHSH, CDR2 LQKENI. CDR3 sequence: CASSRGQGADTQYF. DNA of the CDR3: TGTGCCAGCTCACGCGGACAGGGGGCCGATACGCAGTATTTT.

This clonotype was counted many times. The CDR3 nucleotides read TGTGCCAGCAGCCGAACCGCAGGGGCGACGAACACCGGGGAGCTGTTTTTT. It specifies CASSRTAGATNTGELFF. V gene TRBV7-9 combines with J gene TRBJ2-2; possible D gene TRBD1, 6 bases. CDR1 is SEHNR, CDR2 FQNEAQ, per germline (reference sequence). CDR3 length: 17 residues. Trimming took off 5 bases at V and 0 bases at J, with 16 bases between the two ends.

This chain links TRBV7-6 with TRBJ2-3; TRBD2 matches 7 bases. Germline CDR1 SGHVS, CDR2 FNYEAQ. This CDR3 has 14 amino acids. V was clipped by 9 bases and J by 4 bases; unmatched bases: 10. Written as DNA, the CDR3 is TGTGCCAGACTTACCGGGCGGGAGTCAGATACGCAGTATTTT. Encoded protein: CARLTGRESDTQYF.

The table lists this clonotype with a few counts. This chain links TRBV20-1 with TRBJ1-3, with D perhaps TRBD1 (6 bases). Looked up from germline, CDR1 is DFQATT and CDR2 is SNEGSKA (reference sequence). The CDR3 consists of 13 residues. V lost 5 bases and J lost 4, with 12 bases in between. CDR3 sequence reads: CSAPRGAGNTIYF. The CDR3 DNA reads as TGCAGTGCTCCCAGGGGAGCCGGAAACACCATATATTTT.

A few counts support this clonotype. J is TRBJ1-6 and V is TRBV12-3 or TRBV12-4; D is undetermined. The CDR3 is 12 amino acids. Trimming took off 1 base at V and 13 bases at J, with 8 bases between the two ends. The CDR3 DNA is TGTGCCAGCAGTTTAGGGGTCAAGCCCCTCCACTTT. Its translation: CASSLGVKPLHF.

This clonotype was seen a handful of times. The CDR3 DNA follows: TGCAGCGTCAGACAGGGGGACGAGCAGTACGTC. Translated, it gives CSVRQGDEQYV. The rearrangement links TRBV29-1 to TRBJ2-7; 9 positions match TRBD1. The CDR3 spans 11 residues. Germline CDR1 SQVTM, CDR2 ANQGSEA. J gave up 5 bases and V 6 bases, and 2 bases lay outside the gene matches.

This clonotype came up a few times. The DNA for the CDR3 is TGTGCCAGCAGTTACACGAGGGGCAATGAGCAGTTCTTC. This translates into CASSYTRGNEQFF. The rearrangement joins TRBV6-5 to TRBJ2-1; D possibly matches TRBD1 or TRBD2 (5 bases each). Looked up from germline, CDR1 is MNHEY and CDR2 is SVGAGI. V was trimmed by 2 bases and J by 6 bases, leaving 8 bases between them. The CDR3 consists of 13 residues.

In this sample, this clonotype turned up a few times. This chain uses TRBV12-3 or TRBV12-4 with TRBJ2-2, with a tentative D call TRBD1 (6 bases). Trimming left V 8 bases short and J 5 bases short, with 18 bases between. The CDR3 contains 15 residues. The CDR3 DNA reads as TGTGCCAGCCGTTCCGGGCAGGGGCGGACCGGGGAGCTGTTTTTT. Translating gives CASRSGQGRTGELFF.

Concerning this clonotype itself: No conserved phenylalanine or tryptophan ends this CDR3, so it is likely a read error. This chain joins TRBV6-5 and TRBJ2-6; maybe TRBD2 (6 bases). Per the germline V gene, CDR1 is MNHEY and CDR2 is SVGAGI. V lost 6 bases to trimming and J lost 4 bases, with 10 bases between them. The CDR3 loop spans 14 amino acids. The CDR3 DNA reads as TGTGCCAGCAGACGGGAGAGGGGGGCCAACGTCCTGACTCTC. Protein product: CASRRERGANVLTL.